The 10 T cell receptor beta chains below all came from one sample that was sequenced in a study of CD8 T cell repertoires and HIV-1 epitope variants. Antigens for these TCRs are unknown. Sequenced by immunoSEQ multiplex PCR; TCRdb stores in-frame clones only, minus some. The sample has 4,700 or so clones, about two thirds seen once. Sequencing input: cultured CD8+ T cells derived from PBMCs. The receptor set was obtained from a male donor with HIV.

V and J are TRBV14 and TRBJ2-3, with 7 bases aligning to TRBD2. Germline CDR1 reads SGHDN; CDR2 reads FVKESK. This CDR3 region has 17 residues. V trimming: 0 bases; J trimming: 5 bases; junction bases outside the gene matches: 11. CDR3 DNA sequence: TGTGCCAGCAGCCAAGATAGGAGGGAGGGCCGGGGAGATACGCAGTATTTT. Protein: CASSQDRREGRGDTQYF.

The J gene is TRBJ1-2, the V gene TRBV28, with TRBD1 matching over 9 bases. The CDR3 consists of 16 residues. CDR1 and CDR2 from the germline V gene are MDHEN and SYDVKM. Germline trimming cut 5 bases from V and 4 bases from J; bases unmatched to any gene: 11. CDR3 sequence: CASSTRGDRAIYGYTF. The CDR3 coding sequence is TGTGCCAGCAGTACAAGGGGGGACAGGGCCATCTATGGCTACACCTTC.

The table lists this clone with a few counts. The chain couples TRBV28 to TRBJ2-7; no definite D call. The germline gives CDR1 MDHEN, CDR2 SYDVKM. V was clipped by 10 bases and J by 0 bases, with 16 bases between them. The CDR3 extends over 14 amino acids. The CDR3 sequence is CANAPAQASYEQYF. CDR3 sequence (DNA): TGTGCCAACGCTCCCGCCCAGGCCTCCTACGAGCAGTACTTC.

This clone has only a few counts. The rearrangement uses TRBV21-1 and TRBJ1-2. TRBV21-1 is a pseudogene segment. CDR3 length: 16 amino acids. The CDR3 DNA is TGTGCCAGCAGCAAAGCCCCGGGTGAAGTTCCGAATGGCTACACCTTC. Translating it yields CASSKAPGEVPNGYTF.

This clone was counted a few times. This rearrangement joins TRBV7-2 to TRBJ2-4, with D perhaps given as TRBD1 or TRBD2 (5 bases each). V was shortened by 5 bases and J by 0 bases, with 11 bases between the two germline ends. Germline V gene data show CDR1 as SGHTA and CDR2 as FQGNSA. The CDR3 has 15 amino acids. The chain's CDR3 is CASSPGALAKNIQYF. CDR3 nucleotides: TGTGCCAGCAGCCCCGGGGCCCTAGCCAAAAACATTCAGTACTTC. Complete variable domain (other parts from reference TRBV7-2 and TRBJ2-4): GAGVSQSPSNKVTEKGKDVELRCDPISGHTALYWYRQSLGQGLEFLIYFQGNSAPDKSGLPSDRFSAERTGGSVSTLTIQRTQQEDSAVYLCASSPGALAKNIQYFGAGTRLSVL.

V gene TRBV28 combines with J gene TRBJ1-2; D perhaps matches TRBD1 (6 bases). V gave up 5 bases and J gave up 0 bases, with 13 bases separating them. The CDR3 spans 15 residues. Germline CDR1 is MDHEN and CDR2 is SYDVKM. This CDR3 is CASSVTGFSNYGYTF. The CDR3 bases are TGTGCCAGCAGTGTAACAGGGTTTTCTAACTATGGCTACACCTTC.

CDR3 protein: CASSHHRGYGYTF. For the CDR3, the DNA is TGTGCCAGCAGCCATCACCGGGGTTATGGCTACACCTTC. V gene TRBV7-9 combines with J gene TRBJ1-2; D remains ambiguous. In germline, CDR1 is SEHNR, CDR2 FQNEAQ (reference sequence). The V end was cut by 5 bases, the J end by 5 bases, with 12 bases between. There are 13 residues in the CDR3.

The CDR3 here is CASSPLGDNEQFF. The DNA of the CDR3 is TGTGCCAGCAGTCCCTTGGGCGACAATGAGCAGTTCTTC. The chain has TRBV27 and TRBJ2-1, with unresolved D. The CDR3 consists of 13 residues. Germline lookup yields CDR1 MNHEY and CDR2 SMNVEV (reference sequence). The V gene lost 5 bases and the J gene lost 5 bases, with 10 bases spanning the gap.

J is TRBJ2-7 and V is TRBV5-6; TRBD2 matches 12 bases. The trim removed 0 bases at V and 5 bases at J, leaving 9 bases unmatched. From germline, CDR1 is SGHDT and CDR2 YYEEEE. The CDR3 is made up of 17 amino acids. The CDR3 loop reads CASSLAPWTSGIHEQYF. CDR3 in DNA: TGTGCCAGCAGCTTGGCGCCCTGGACTAGCGGGATACACGAGCAGTACTTC.

This chain links TRBV7-9 with TRBJ1-1; D gene uncertain. CDR1 and CDR2 from the germline V gene are SEHNR and FQNEAQ (reference sequence). The CDR3 has 12 residues. Trimming removed 5 bases from V and 1 base from J, with 5 bases in between. The DNA of the CDR3 is TGTGCCAGCAGCGGAACGAACACTGAAGCTTTCTTT. It specifies CASSGTNTEAFF.